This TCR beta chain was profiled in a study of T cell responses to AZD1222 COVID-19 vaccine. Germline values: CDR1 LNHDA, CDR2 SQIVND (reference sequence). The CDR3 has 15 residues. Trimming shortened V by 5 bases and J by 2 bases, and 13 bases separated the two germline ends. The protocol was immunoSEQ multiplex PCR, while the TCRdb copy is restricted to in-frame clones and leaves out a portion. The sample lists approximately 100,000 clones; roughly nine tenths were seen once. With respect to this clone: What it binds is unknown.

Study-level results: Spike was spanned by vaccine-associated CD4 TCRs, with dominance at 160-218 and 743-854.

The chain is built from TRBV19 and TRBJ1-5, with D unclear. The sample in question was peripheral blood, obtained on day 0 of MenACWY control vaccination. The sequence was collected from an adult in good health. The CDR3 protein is CASSSGFGGNQPQHF. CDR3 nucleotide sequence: TGTGCCAGTAGTTCTGGGTTCGGGGGCAATCAGCCCCAGCATTTT.